This is a list of T cell receptor beta chains from one sample in a study of blood T cell repertoires in COVID-19. Profiling relied on immunoSEQ multiplex PCR, and the TCRdb table lists in-frame clones only, not all of them. There are roughly 140,000 clones in the sample; 80% to 90% occur only once, and 6.5% to 9% lies in the top ten. Sequenced: peripheral blood. These receptors originate from a woman between 45 and 65 years old in a cohort sampled during active or convalescent COVID-19. Each CDR3 is given with its conserved first and last residue. Fields, in order: D gene, clone size, V gene, J gene, CDR3 DNA, CDR3 protein. D genes are given only for firm matches. A row's size may be missing; if present it is once, few, many or a size class.

>TRBD1|NA|TRBV19|TRBJ1-2
TGTGCCAGTAGTACATTAGGGAGCGGGACAGGAGACTATGGCTACACCTTC
CASSTLGSGTGDYGYTF
>TRBD1|few|TRBV19|TRBJ1-2
TGTGCCAGTAGTAGCACAGGGGCTCGAATCGGGGGCTACACCTTC
CASSSTGARIGGYTF
>NA|NA|TRBV6-5|TRBJ1-1
TGTGCCAGCAGTTACGGGGGGACGGGAAAAATGACTGAAGCTTTCTTT
CASSYGGTGKMTEAFF
>NA|few|TRBV7-3|TRBJ2-3
TGTGCCAGCAGCTTAACGAGGCCAGATCGGACAGATACGCAGTATTTT
CASSLTRPDRTDTQYF
>TRBD2|NA|TRBV19|TRBJ2-7
TGTGCCAGTACCCACCGCGGGGGCTACGAGCAGTACTTC
CASTHRGGYEQYF
>TRBD2|NA|TRBV5-1|TRBJ2-5
TGCGCCAGCAGCTTGGGAGCGGCGGGGGGGCCCCTAAAAGAGACCCAGTACTTC
CASSLGAAGGPLKETQYF
>NA|NA|TRBV4-3|TRBJ2-7
TGCGCCAGCAGCCAGGTACTCAGTCGGGCCTACGAGCAGTACTTC
CASSQVLSRAYEQYF
>NA|NA|TRBV5-1|TRBJ2-3
TGCGCCAGCAGCTTGGGGCCGACAGATACGCAGTATTTT
CASSLGPTDTQYF
>NA|NA|TRBV5-6|TRBJ1-2
TGTGCCAGCAGCTTCACAGGAAACCATGGCTACACCTTC
CASSFTGNHGYTF
>NA|few|TRBV11-2|TRBJ1-4
TGTGCCAGCAGCTTAGATAGGGGCAGATCGTTGAAACTGTTTTTT
CASSLDRGRSLKLFF
>NA|NA|TRBV27|TRBJ2-1
TGTGCCGCGGGACCGGGACTGGCTAATGAGCAGTTCTTC
CAAGPGLANEQFF
>NA|NA|TRBV12-5|TRBJ2-7
TGTGCTAGTGGTTTGTCCCTCGGACAGCTCTACGAGCAGTACTTC
CASGLSLGQLYEQYF
>TRBD2|few|TRBV11-1|TRBJ2-1
TGTGCCAGCAGGACGGGACTAGCGGGCAACAATGAGCAGTTCTTC
CASRTGLAGNNEQFF
>NA|NA|TRBV7-9|TRBJ2-5
TGTGCCAGCAGCTTGTCTAGCGATCTGGGAGAGACCCAGTACTTC
CASSLSSDLGETQYF
>NA|NA|TRBV5-1|TRBJ1-4
TGCGCCAGCAGCCCCGGGGGAGATGAAAAACTGTTTTTT
CASSPGGDEKLFF
>NA|NA|TRBV7-8|TRBJ2-5
TGTGCCAGCAGCTGGGACTTCGAAGAGACCCAGTACTTC
CASSWDFEETQYF
>TRBD1|NA|TRBV24-1|TRBJ1-1
TGTGCCACCAGGGGGACAGCGTGGGGAGCTTTCTTT
CATRGTAWGAFF
>NA|NA|TRBV5-5|TRBJ2-4
TGTGCCAGCAGCGAGAGAGCCGGGGTGGGCATTCAGTACTTC
CASSERAGVGIQYF
>TRBD2|NA|TRBV7-2|TRBJ2-3
TGTGCCAGCAGCTTAGTTTTCCGGCGGGGGGGAGGAGATACGCAGTATTTT
CASSLVFRRGGGDTQYF
>NA|NA|TRBV6-5|TRBJ1-6
TGTGCCAGCAGTTACTCTCCTCGCGGGAATTCACCCCTCCACTTT
CASSYSPRGNSPLHF
>NA|NA|TRBV6-5|TRBJ1-2
TGTGCCAGCAGTACTCCAACAGAGTACTATGGCTACACCTTC
CASSTPTEYYGYTF
>TRBD2|NA|TRBV5-1|TRBJ2-2
TGCGCCAGCAGCTTGGCCCTAGCGGGGAACACCGGGGAGCTGTTTTTT
CASSLALAGNTGELFF
>NA|NA|TRBV5-1|TRBJ2-5
TGCGCCAGCAGTCTGGGAGGAGGGGGCGCCGAGACCCAGTACTTC
CASSLGGGGAETQYF
>TRBD2|NA|TRBV10-3|TRBJ2-3
TGTGCCATCAGTGAACTAGCGGGGGACCCAGATACGCAGTATTTT
CAISELAGDPDTQYF
>TRBD2|once|TRBV7-3|TRBJ2-3
TGTGCCAGCAGCTTGGCCGGGACTAGCGCCCCGGATACGCAGTATTTT
CASSLAGTSAPDTQYF
>NA|NA|TRBV30|TRBJ2-6
TGTGCCTGGAACTATGGTGGGGCCAACGTCCTGACTTTC
CAWNYGGANVLTF
>TRBD1|NA|TRBV7-3|TRBJ1-1
TGTGCCAGCAGCTTAACTACAGGGGCAGGGAAAGCTTTCTTT
CASSLTTGAGKAFF
>TRBD1|NA|TRBV2|TRBJ1-1
TGTGCCAGCTTATCAAACAGGGGGGGGAACACTGAAGCTTTCTTT
CASLSNRGGNTEAFF
>TRBD1|NA|TRBV7-9|TRBJ1-5
TGTGCCAGCAGCTCGACAGGGATTCTCAATCAGCCCCAGCATTTT
CASSSTGILNQPQHF
>NA|NA|TRBV6-1|TRBJ2-1
TGTGCCAGCAGTGCCCGTGGCTCCAGCTCCTACAATGAGCAGTTCTTC
CASSARGSSSYNEQFF
>TRBD1|NA|TRBV7-3|TRBJ2-1
TGTGCCAGCAGCCACCGGACAGGATACAATGAGCAGTTCTTC
CASSHRTGYNEQFF
>NA|NA|TRBV3-1/TRBV3-2|TRBJ1-1
TGTGCCAGCAGCCAAGGGGGGCCGATGAACACTGAAGCTTTCTTT
CASSQGGPMNTEAFF
>NA|NA|TRBV7-4|TRBJ1-2
TGTGCCAGCAGCTTAGAGGGGGTCGACTATGGCTACACCTTC
CASSLEGVDYGYTF
>TRBD1|NA|TRBV7-6|TRBJ1-6
TGTGCCAGCAGCTCACAGGGACAGTATAATTCACCCCTCCACTTT
CASSSQGQYNSPLHF
>NA|NA|TRBV12-5|TRBJ2-7
TGTGCTAGTGGAAATAGACAGTTCCAGAGCTCCTACGAGCAGTACTTC
CASGNRQFQSSYEQYF
>TRBD1|NA|TRBV24-1|TRBJ1-2
TGTGCCACCAGTGATCCCGGGACAGGGAACTATGGCTACACCTTC
CATSDPGTGNYGYTF
>TRBD1|NA|TRBV30|TRBJ1-1
TGTGCCTGGAGTGCCGGACAGGACCGTTTTGAAGCTTTCTTT
CAWSAGQDRFEAFF
>NA|NA|TRBV2|TRBJ1-4
TGTGCCAGCAGACTAACAGGGCTCGGGGAAAAACTGTTTTTT
CASRLTGLGEKLFF
>NA|once|TRBV3-1/TRBV3-2|TRBJ2-2
TGTGCCAGCAGCCAAGAGACGGGAACCGGGGAGCTGTTTTTT
CASSQETGTGELFF
>NA|NA|TRBV21-1|TRBJ2-7
TGTGCCAGCAGCGGAGGAAACTACGAGCAGTACTTC
CASSGGNYEQYF
>NA|NA|TRBV7-9|TRBJ2-3
TGTGCCAGCAGCTTACGGGGTACTAGCACAGATACGCAGTATTTT
CASSLRGTSTDTQYF
>NA|NA|TRBV24-1|TRBJ2-2
TGTGCCACCAGTGCGCGGAGACGCGCGAACACCGGGGAGCTGTTTTTT
CATSARRRANTGELFF
>TRBD1|NA|TRBV10-1|TRBJ1-5
TGCGCCAAGACAGGGTCCCCCGTGGCCCAGCATTTT
CAKTGSPVAQHF
>NA|NA|TRBV27|TRBJ1-2
TGTGCCAGCAGTTTATTAGGGGCACGGATCTACTATGGCTACACCTTC
CASSLLGARIYYGYTF
>NA|NA|TRBV2|TRBJ1-5
TGTGCCAGCAGTGCTACAGGAAGGATCCAGCCCCAGCATTTT
CASSATGRIQPQHF
>NA|NA|TRBV5-7|TRBJ2-7
TGTGCCAGCAGCTTGGTAGTCAAGTACTCCTACGAGCAGTACTTC
CASSLVVKYSYEQYF
>NA|NA|TRBV4-1|TRBJ1-1
TGCGCCAGCAGCCAAGGGATGTTAGGGGATCGGACTGAAGCTTTCTTT
CASSQGMLGDRTEAFF
>TRBD2|NA|TRBV27|TRBJ2-1
TGTGCCAGCAGCCCCCGGGAGGGATTTGAGCAGTTCTTC
CASSPREGFEQFF
>NA|once|TRBV3-1/TRBV3-2|TRBJ1-5
TGTGCCAGCAGCCAAGAACAGGGAAATCAGCCCCAGCATTTT
CASSQEQGNQPQHF
>NA|NA|TRBV7-9|TRBJ1-3
TGTGCCAGCAGCTGGCGGGGTGGATCGTCTGGAAACACCATATATTTT
CASSWRGGSSGNTIYF
>NA|NA|TRBV18|TRBJ1-1
TGTGCCAGCTCACCCCGGGCAGGGAGGTTCGACACTGAAGCTTTCTTT
CASSPRAGRFDTEAFF
>NA|few|TRBV30|TRBJ1-1
TGTGCCGGGGTCCCGGCCGCGATCGGGGGAACTGAAGCTTTCTTT
CAGVPAAIGGTEAFF
>NA|NA|TRBV4-2|TRBJ2-2
TGTGCCAGCAGCCCGCAGGCCCCCGGGGAGCTGTTTTTT
CASSPQAPGELFF
>NA|NA|TRBV7-9|TRBJ1-2
TGTGCCAGTGAGAATAACTATGGCTACACCTTC
CASENNYGYTF
>TRBD1|NA|TRBV24-1|TRBJ2-1
TGTGCCACCAGTGATTTGACAGGGGGCAGAGAGCAGTTCTTC
CATSDLTGGREQFF
>NA|few|TRBV6-5|TRBJ1-2
TGTGCCAGCAACAAGCTCTCTCAGGGGAATGGCTACACCTTC
CASNKLSQGNGYTF
>NA|NA|TRBV6-5|TRBJ1-1
TGTGCCAGCAGTACCCTTGGGGCAGGGGTAGCCGAAGCTTTCTTT
CASSTLGAGVAEAFF